Reported below is one T cell receptor beta chain. This specimen comes from a study of blood T cell repertoires in COVID-19. Study-level information: Sites across the United States, Italy and Spain contributed samples from acute and convalescent COVID-19. T cells, B-cell-depleted T cells, or PBMCs supplied cDNA or gDNA.

Authors' analysis steps: Reference gene primer amplification gave estimated nucleated cell counts. Assay: immunoSEQ multiplex PCR; the TCRdb copy retains only in-frame clones and omits some. V, J and clone size reflect that table, while D and trimming were determined from the DNA. The sample has 200,000 to 250,000 clones; roughly four fifths are singletons. V was clipped by 8 bases and J by 7 bases; unmatched bases: 11. This CDR3 is 14 amino acids long. Germline CDR1 reads MDHEN; CDR2 reads SYDVKM. The TCR comes from a woman in her 70s with COVID-19, enrolled during active disease. The rearrangement uses TRBV28 and TRBJ1-2; 9 bases map to TRBD1. The sample taken for sequencing was peripheral blood. The CDR3 sequence is CASSVPGQGVGYTF. DNA of the CDR3: TGTGCCAGCTCAGTCCCGGGACAGGGAGTTGGCTACACCTTC.